Following are 27 T cell receptor beta chains from one sample sequenced in a study of beta chain features in type 1 diabetes. No antigen has been identified for these receptors. Investigators reverse transcribed all isolated RNA, so they sequenced expressed TCRB transcripts. Repertoires were generated with immunoSEQ multiplex PCR, while TCRdb's copy carries only in-frame clones and drops some. The sample lists some 240,000 clones; 15% to 20% were seen once. Study-wide results and caveats: Shorter TCRB CDR3s, moderately but significantly so, marked every one of the four CD4+ subsets in Type 1 diabetes patients.

The sample was naive CD4+ T cells from blood. The receptors here all came from a man aged 25 to 40 with type 1 diabetes.

The chain recombines TRBV29-1 with TRBJ2-3; unclear D gene. This CDR3 contains 11 residues. Germline-derived CDR1 and CDR2 are SQVTM and ANQGSEA. V lost 4 bases, J lost 6 bases, and 8 bases lay in between. The CDR3 bases are TGCAGCGTTGGGCCCGTGGATACGCAGTATTTT. This translates into CSVGPVDTQYF.

V is TRBV2 and J is TRBJ1-1, with 9 nucleotides matching TRBD1. The CDR3 extends over 14 amino acids. Germline loops: CDR1 SNHLY, CDR2 FYNNEI. Trimming removed 9 bases from V and 4 bases from J; junction bases left unmatched: 9. The CDR3 DNA is TGTGCCAGTAAAAAGGGACAGGGAAGCACTGAAGCTTTCTTT. Amino acids: CASKKGQGSTEAFF.

A few counts support this clone. The chain uses TRBV29-1 and TRBJ2-7; no clear D gene. Germline loops: CDR1 SQVTM, CDR2 ANQGSEA. V lost 4 bases to trimming and J lost 2 bases, with 12 bases between them. This CDR3 spans 13 amino acids. The CDR3 region is CSVGTRQTYEQYF. Here the CDR3 DNA reads TGCAGCGTTGGAACAAGGCAAACCTACGAGCAGTACTTC.

The gene calls are TRBV29-1 and TRBJ1-1, with D possibly being TRBD1 (5 bases). Deletions cut 5 bases from V and 2 bases from J, with 12 bases between. The CDR3 consists of 13 residues. Germline lookup yields CDR1 SQVTM and CDR2 ANQGSEA. CDR3 in DNA: TGCAGCGTTCCCCCAGGGTTCAACACTGAAGCTTTCTTT. Translated, it gives CSVPPGFNTEAFF. Full variable domain (outside the CDR3, taken from reference TRBV29-1 and TRBJ1-1): SAVISQKPSRDICQRGTSLTIQCQVDSQVTMMFWYRQQPGQSLTLIATANQGSEATYESGFVIDKFPISRPNLTFSTLTVSNMSPEDSSIYLCSVPPGFNTEAFFGQGTRLTVV.

V gene TRBV4-1 combines with J gene TRBJ2-7, with 9 bases identical to TRBD2. Trimming cost V 5 bases and J 4 bases; bases outside gene matches: 6. The CDR3 covers 14 residues. The germline CDR1 and CDR2 sequences are MGHRA and YSYEKL. The CDR3, as DNA: TGCGCCAGCAGCGGTAGCGGGAGAGGATACGAGCAGTACTTC. It is translated as CASSGSGRGYEQYF.

Note on this clone: Other DNA variants within this sample encode the same CDR3. The chain joins TRBV9 to TRBJ2-7; possible D gene TRBD2, 6 bases. Per the germline V gene, CDR1 is SGDLS and CDR2 is YYNGEE. The CDR3 is 12 residues long. Trimming left V 1 base short and J 5 bases short, with 7 bases between. CDR3 DNA sequence: TGTGCCAGCAGCGTAACGGGGGACGAGCAGTACTTC. Its protein product is CASSVTGDEQYF. Looking up the rest from reference TRBV9 and TRBJ2-7 gives the full variable domain: DSGVTQTPKHLITATGQRVTLRCSPRSGDLSVYWYQQSLDQGLQFLIQYYNGEERAKGNILERFSAQQFPDLHSELNLSSLELGDSALYFCASSVTGDEQYFGPGTRLTVT.

The rearrangement links TRBV30 to TRBJ2-7, with 8 bases matching TRBD2. Looked up from germline, CDR1 is GTSNPN and CDR2 is SVGIG (reference sequence). V was clipped by 0 bases and J by 2 bases; unmatched bases: 6. The CDR3 runs 15 residues. In nucleotides, the CDR3 is TGTGCCTGGAGTGTTATAGCGGGACGCCCCTACGAGCAGTACTTC. Translated, it gives CAWSVIAGRPYEQYF. The full variable domain, rest sourced from reference TRBV30 and TRBJ2-7, is SQTIHQWPATLVQPVGSPLSLECTVEGTSNPNLYWYRQAAGRGLQLLFYSVGIGQISSEVPQNLSASRPQDRQFILSSKKLLLSDSGFYLCAWSVIAGRPYEQYFGPGTRLTVT.

This clone turned up a few times. This chain connects TRBV7-2 to TRBJ2-1; 11 bases are shared with TRBD2. The trim removed 8 bases at V and 6 bases at J, leaving 3 bases unmatched. The CDR3 sequence is 13 residues long. Germline CDR1 SGHTA, CDR2 FQGNSA. As DNA, the CDR3 is TGTGCCAGCGGGACTAGCGGAGTCAATGAGCAGTTCTTC. Residues: CASGTSGVNEQFF.

This clone was counted only a few times. The CDR3 DNA reads as TGCGCCAGCAGCTTGGGAAGCGGGAGGGCCTACGAGCAGTACTTC. This codes for CASSLGSGRAYEQYF. This chain joins TRBV5-1 and TRBJ2-7, with 10 bases that match TRBD2. CDR3 length: 15 amino acids. Trimming took 0 bases from V and 2 from J; bases not matched to a gene: 2. The V gene's germline CDR1 is SGHRS and CDR2 YFSETQ.

This clone was found a few times. The chain uses TRBV6-5 and TRBJ2-4; 7 nucleotides match TRBD1. Trimming at V came to 4 bases and at J to 2 bases, leaving 5 bases not matched to a gene. The CDR3 is made up of 15 amino acids. Germline-derived CDR1 and CDR2 are MNHEY and SVGAGI. This chain's CDR3 is CASSSGGWTKNIQYF. In DNA form, the CDR3 reads TGTGCCAGCAGTTCAGGGGGATGGACCAAAAACATTCAGTACTTC.

The gene calls are TRBV30 and TRBJ1-1; weak D call: TRBD1 (5 bases). The CDR3 spans 12 residues. Trimming took 3 bases from V and 9 from J, leaving 14 bases between them. Germline V gene lookup returns CDR1 GTSNPN and CDR2 SVGIG (reference sequence). Here the CDR3 DNA reads TGTGCCTGGAGCGAGGGACTCAGGAAAGCTTTCTTT. Translation: CAWSEGLRKAFF.

This sequence joins TRBV29-1 and TRBJ2-1; 11 nucleotides align to TRBD2. CDR3 length equals 13 residues. Germline V gene sequence: CDR1 SQVTM, CDR2 ANQGSEA. The CDR3 nucleotides are TGCATGCTGTTAGCGGGAGGGGGGCCTGAGCAGTTCTTC. Translating gives CMLLAGGGPEQFF.

This clone was counted between two and nine times. The chain couples TRBV4-3 to TRBJ2-3; no definite D call. V lost 0 bases to trimming and J lost 1 base, with 5 bases between them. The CDR3 runs 14 residues. Germline values: CDR1 LGHNA, CDR2 YSLEER. CDR3 region: CASSQDSRTDTQYF. CDR3 in DNA: TGCGCCAGCAGCCAAGATAGCCGCACAGATACGCAGTATTTT.

This clone was observed a handful of times. This chain links TRBV7-9 with TRBJ1-5, with 7 bases matching TRBD1. Losses at the gene ends were 5 bases for V and 4 bases for J; bases not matched to a gene: 5. Germline CDR1 SEHNR, CDR2 FQNEAQ (reference sequence). This CDR3 has 14 residues. The CDR3 DNA sequence: TGTGCCAGCAGCCCACAGGGGCCGAATCAGCCCCAGCATTTT. Encoded protein: CASSPQGPNQPQHF.

This clone was seen a handful of times. The chain joins TRBV5-1 to TRBJ2-5; D call uncertain. Germline loops: CDR1 SGHRS, CDR2 YFSETQ. The V end was cut by 0 bases, the J end by 7 bases, with 13 bases between. CDR3 length: 14 amino acids. CDR3 DNA sequence: TGCGCCAGCAGCTTGGATAAGGCGACAACGACCCAGTACTTC. Its protein is CASSLDKATTTQYF.

In its sample, this clone was seen a few times. The chain links TRBV18 to TRBJ2-6, with 9 bases that match TRBD1. Germline CDR1 reads KGHSH; CDR2 reads LQKENI. This CDR3 contains 17 residues. V lost 3 bases and J lost 0; bases outside the gene matches: 3. The DNA of the CDR3 is TGTGCCAGCTCACCTCAGACAGGGGGCTCTGGGGCCAACGTCCTGACTTTC. It yields the protein CASSPQTGGSGANVLTF.

J is TRBJ2-7 and V is TRBV5-1; 9 positions match TRBD2. This CDR3 has 14 residues. Unmatched junction bases numbered 4, after V lost 4 bases and J lost 2 bases. Germline CDR1 reads SGHRS; CDR2 reads YFSETQ. The CDR3 reads CASSGLASTYEQYF. Here the CDR3 DNA reads TGCGCCAGCAGCGGACTAGCGTCCACCTACGAGCAGTACTTC.

This chain links TRBV30 with TRBJ1-1; 9 nucleotides agree with TRBD1. With V trimmed by 3 bases and J by 3 bases, 8 bases remained unmatched. This CDR3 has 15 amino acids. The germline CDR1 and CDR2 sequences are GTSNPN and SVGIG (reference sequence). CDR3 in amino acids: CAWSAGTGLYTEAFF. CDR3 nucleotides: TGTGCCTGGAGCGCCGGGACAGGGTTATACACTGAAGCTTTCTTT.

This chain connects TRBV30 to TRBJ2-2, with 12 bases aligning to TRBD2. This CDR3 has 15 amino acids. The junction had 3 bases not matched to a gene; V was cut back by 2 bases and J by 5 bases. Looked up from germline, CDR1 is GTSNPN and CDR2 is SVGIG (reference sequence). As DNA, the CDR3 is TGTGCCTGGAGTAAGGGACTAGCGGGTACCGGGGAGCTGTTTTTT. It is translated as CAWSKGLAGTGELFF.

This clone was seen only a few times. CDR3 nucleotides: TGCGCCAGCAGCCAAGAAGAAAGTGTAGATACGCAGTATTTT. This codes for CASSQEESVDTQYF. This chain links TRBV4-1 with TRBJ2-3; D unclear. Germline CDR1 is MGHRA and CDR2 is YSYEKL. V lost 0 bases and J 5 bases, leaving 9 bases between the germline ends. This CDR3 spans 14 amino acids.

This clone appeared a few times. The chain employs TRBV4-3 and TRBJ2-6, with unresolved D. V gave up 1 base and J gave up 0 bases, with 4 bases separating them. The V gene's germline CDR1 is LGHNA and CDR2 YSLEER. This CDR3 has 15 residues. CDR3 DNA sequence: TGCGCCAGCAGCCAAGTATCCTCTGGGGCCAACGTCCTGACTTTC. This gives the protein CASSQVSSGANVLTF.

The chain combines TRBV19 with TRBJ2-1; 13 nucleotides match TRBD2. V trimming: 3 bases; J trimming: 3 bases; junction bases outside the gene matches: 8. The germline V gene has CDR1 LNHDA and CDR2 SQIVND (reference sequence). The CDR3 spans 18 residues. The CDR3 sequence: CASSIEGTSGNLYNEQFF. The CDR3 DNA sequence: TGTGCCAGTAGTATCGAGGGGACTAGCGGGAACCTCTACAATGAGCAGTTCTTC.

J is TRBJ2-5 and V is TRBV30; 7 bases line up with TRBD2. Losses at the gene ends were 0 bases for V and 5 bases for J; bases not matched to a gene: 6. Germline CDR1 is GTSNPN and CDR2 is SVGIG (reference sequence). The CDR3 loop spans 14 amino acids. CDR3 nucleotide sequence: TGTGCCTGGAGTGTGAGCGGGGCCGTTGAGACCCAGTACTTC. This gives the protein CAWSVSGAVETQYF.

This clone was recorded a few times. Other DNA sequences in the same sample also yield this CDR3. The V call is TRBV28, the J call TRBJ2-1; D is unresolved. The V gene lost 6 bases and the J gene lost 0 bases, with 6 bases spanning the gap. The CDR3 is 13 residues long. CDR1 and CDR2 (germline): MDHEN, SYDVKM. The CDR3 DNA sequence: TGTGCCAGCAGCTCAAGCTCCTACAATGAGCAGTTCTTC. The encoded protein is CASSSSSYNEQFF.

This clone was counted only a few times. The J gene is TRBJ2-5, the V gene TRBV25-1, with 9 bases lining up with TRBD1. This CDR3 region has 15 residues. V was clipped by 3 bases and J by 3 bases; unmatched bases: 5. CDR1 and CDR2 (germline): MGHDK, SYGVNS. DNA of the CDR3: TGTGCCAGCAGTGATGTGAGGACAGGGGAAGAGACCCAGTACTTC. It encodes CASSDVRTGEETQYF.

The chain employs TRBV25-1 and TRBJ2-3; 12 bases line up with TRBD2. With V trimmed by 4 bases and J by 4 bases, 9 bases remained unmatched. CDR3 length: 17 residues. The germline CDR1 and CDR2 sequences are MGHDK and SYGVNS. Here the CDR3 DNA reads TGTGCCAGCAGTGTTAAACTGACTAGCGGGAGTCCAGATACGCAGTATTTT. It yields the protein CASSVKLTSGSPDTQYF.

The chain combines TRBV19 with TRBJ1-5; D gene unclear. Trimming stripped 7 bases from V and 2 bases from J, with 12 bases between. Germline CDR1 reads LNHDA; CDR2 reads SQIVND (reference sequence). The CDR3 is 14 residues long. The CDR3 DNA sequence: TGTGCCAGTAACCCTGGATGGGGCAATCAGCCCCAGCATTTT. Translation: CASNPGWGNQPQHF.